One sample yielded the 13 T cell receptor beta chains listed below, sequenced in a study of CD8+ T cells in alopecia areata. Peripheral blood and lesional scalp punch biopsies were taken from alopecia areata patients. The authors extracted RNA and reverse transcribed it into cDNA as the sequencing template. The assay was immunoSEQ multiplex PCR, and TCRdb's table has in-frame clones only and misses some. The sample contains about 7,400 clones, less than 80% of which appear only once. The sequences come from skin, collected at week 0. Every receptor here comes from a human donor with alopecia areata.

CDR3 DNA: TGCAGCGTTCTACTTGACGTACCCTACAATGAGCAGTTCTTC. Translated: CSVLLDVPYNEQFF. The chain is built from TRBV29-1 and TRBJ2-1; unclear D gene. The V gene's germline CDR1 is SQVTM and CDR2 ANQGSEA. This CDR3 has 14 amino acids. V dropped 5 bases and J dropped 2 bases, with 13 bases sitting between them.

This chain joins TRBV7-9 and TRBJ2-1; either TRBD1 or TRBD2 may fit D (5 bases each). The CDR3 length is 16 residues. Germline V gene lookup returns CDR1 SEHNR and CDR2 FQNEAQ (reference sequence). Trimming removed 1 base from V and 10 bases from J, with 20 bases in between. Written as DNA, the CDR3 is TGTGCCAGCAGCTTAGGGCAGAGGGGCCGGATGGGGGAGCAGTTCTTC. Translating it yields CASSLGQRGRMGEQFF.

The chain couples TRBV5-6 to TRBJ2-5; 10 bases fit TRBD1. The J segment lost 3 bases and the V segment lost 0 bases, leaving 5 bases of the junction unmatched. There are 16 residues in the CDR3. Germline V gene lookup returns CDR1 SGHDT and CDR2 YYEEEE. The DNA for the CDR3 is TGTGCCAGCAGCTTGGCCATTGGGACAGGGGAAGAGACCCAGTACTTC. Amino acids: CASSLAIGTGEETQYF.

This clone appeared once. The chain is built from TRBV29-1 and TRBJ2-7, with 7 bases fitting TRBD2. V dropped 6 bases and J dropped 6; count of bases not matched to a gene: 5. Germline loops: CDR1 SQVTM, CDR2 ANQGSEA. The CDR3 spans 11 residues. CDR3 sequence (DNA): TGCAGCGTGGGATGGGGGGGCGAGCAGTACTTC. Encoded protein: CSVGWGGEQYF.

Only a few counts were recorded for this clone. Other DNA sequences in this sample translate to the same CDR3. The chain joins TRBV29-1 to TRBJ2-7; 7 nucleotides align to TRBD1. The CDR3 extends over 12 amino acids. The germline gives CDR1 SQVTM, CDR2 ANQGSEA. Trimming removed 7 bases from V and 2 bases from J; junction bases left unmatched: 5. The CDR3 region has the DNA TGCAGCGGGTTGACAGGGCCCTACGAGCAGTACTTC. Amino acids: CSGLTGPYEQYF.

This chain uses TRBV4-3 with TRBJ1-1; a weak D match, TRBD1 (5 bases). The CDR3 totals 14 residues. Trimming shortened V by 6 bases and J by 0 bases, and 11 bases separated the two germline ends. The V gene's germline CDR1 is LGHNA and CDR2 YSLEER. The CDR3: CASSMTAMNTEAFF. CDR3 DNA sequence: TGCGCCAGCAGTATGACAGCCATGAACACTGAAGCTTTCTTT.

This chain connects TRBV9 to TRBJ1-6, with 10 bases fitting TRBD1. This CDR3 region has 15 residues. CDR1 is SGDLS, CDR2 YYNGEE, per germline. The V gene end was trimmed by 3 bases and the J gene end by 11 bases; junction bases not matched to a gene: 8. CDR3 DNA: TGTGCCAGCAGCGCGGAGGGACAGGGGTATACACCCCTCCACTTT. Protein: CASSAEGQGYTPLHF.

V and J are TRBV6-5 and TRBJ2-1; D remains unclear. V lost 4 bases, J lost 6 bases, and 13 bases lay in between. The CDR3 consists of 14 residues. CDR1 MNHEY and CDR2 SVGAGI come from the germline V gene. CDR3: CASSWGSKGNEQFF. The CDR3, as DNA: TGTGCCAGCAGTTGGGGTAGCAAAGGCAATGAGCAGTTCTTC.

The chain has TRBV15 and TRBJ2-7; 11 bases fit TRBD2. From germline, CDR1 is LNHNV and CDR2 YYDKDF (reference sequence). Trimming cost V 6 bases and J 2 bases; bases outside gene matches: 6. The CDR3 is made up of 15 amino acids. The CDR3, as DNA: TGTGCCACCAGTAAAGGACTAGCGGGTACCTACGAGCAGTACTTC. Translated, it gives CATSKGLAGTYEQYF.

V gene TRBV6-5 combines with J gene TRBJ1-1, with 9 bases matching TRBD1. Unmatched junction bases numbered 6, after V lost 6 bases and J lost 7 bases. Germline V CDR1 and CDR2: MNHEY, SVGAGI. The CDR3 is 13 amino acids. The CDR3 DNA sequence: TGTGCCAGCAGCCCCAGGGACAGGGATGAAGCTTTCTTT. It is translated as CASSPRDRDEAFF.

V usage is TRBV19 and J usage is TRBJ1-5; D not certain. V gave up 0 bases and J gave up 1 base, with 7 bases separating them. Germline CDR1 reads LNHDA; CDR2 reads SQIVND (reference sequence). The CDR3 runs 15 residues. Here the CDR3 reads CASSIDLYSNQPQHF. CDR3 coding DNA: TGTGCCAGTAGTATAGATCTGTACAGCAATCAGCCCCAGCATTTT.

This clone was seen a handful of times. The V gene is TRBV7-2, the J gene TRBJ1-1; D gene ambiguous. Germline CDR1 is SGHTA and CDR2 is FQGNSA. V dropped 8 bases and J dropped 1 base, with 14 bases sitting between them. The CDR3 is made up of 14 amino acids. CDR3 sequence: CASSPWQANTEAFF. CDR3 in DNA: TGTGCCAGCTCCCCTTGGCAGGCGAACACTGAAGCTTTCTTT.

The J gene is TRBJ1-1, the V gene TRBV6-1, with 7 bases identical to TRBD1. The V and J ends lost 4 bases and 0 bases, in that order; junction bases with no gene match: 11. Germline assignment: CDR1 MNHNS and CDR2 SASEGT. This CDR3 contains 17 residues. The CDR3 region has the DNA TGTGCCAGCAGTGTTCCGGGACAGCGAAGGATGAACACTGAAGCTTTCTTT. This sequence encodes CASSVPGQRRMNTEAFF.